The 27 T cell receptor beta chains presented below share a single source sample, sequenced in a study of T cell changes during pregnancy in multiple sclerosis (dated by TCRdb to about 2019). Libraries were built with the immunoSEQ multiplex PCR assay. TCRdb took this table from immuneACCESS and kept in-frame rearrangements with V and J called. Such tables lack part of the clones; where checked against another copy, unresolved V genes explain under half of the gap, and the rest is unexplained. The sample table shows around 40,000 clones, and 92% are seen once. The ten top clones hold 0.7% to 1% of the sample. Sequenced material: CD4+ T cells from peripheral blood mononuclear cells, taken in the third trimester of pregnancy. The origin of the receptors is a female donor with multiple sclerosis, enrolled in a pregnancy study.

The genes are TRBV6-4 and TRBJ2-1, with 7 bases aligning to TRBD2. V lost 0 bases, J lost 8 bases, and 7 bases stayed unmatched. CDR1 MRHNA and CDR2 SNTAGT come from the germline V gene. This CDR3 is built from 15 residues. CDR3 residues: CASSDSGGSGDEQFF. The CDR3, as DNA: TGTGCCAGCAGTGACTCTGGCGGGAGTGGGGATGAGCAGTTCTTC.

This sequence joins TRBV7-6 and TRBJ2-5; the match to TRBD2 covers 16 bases. CDR3 size: 17 residues. J was trimmed by 1 base and V by 6 bases; bases with no gene match: 5. CDR1 is SGHVS and CDR2 is FNYEAQ in the germline V gene. CDR3 DNA: TGTGCCAGCAGTCAGGGACTAGCGGGAGGGGGCCAAGAGACCCAGTACTTC. It specifies CASSQGLAGGGQETQYF.

The CDR3 coding sequence is TGTGCCAGTAGTATCGGGACAGCGATTTCTGAAGCTTTCTTT. Translating it yields CASSIGTAISEAFF. The V gene is TRBV19, the J gene TRBJ1-1; 7 bases align to TRBD1. J lost 6 bases, V lost 3 bases, and 7 bases had no gene match. Germline V gene sequence: CDR1 LNHDA, CDR2 SQIVND (reference sequence). The CDR3 length is 14 residues.

DNA for the CDR3: TGTGCCAGCAGCTTGCTAGCGGGGGAGCAGTACTTC. Protein: CASSLLAGEQYF. V usage is TRBV7-2 and J usage is TRBJ2-7; 9 bases are shared with TRBD2. Trimming cost V 3 bases and J 7 bases; bases outside gene matches: 1. This CDR3 comprises 12 residues. Germline values: CDR1 SGHTA, CDR2 FQGNSA.

This clone was seen a single time. The chain joins TRBV6-5 to TRBJ2-1, with 7 bases fitting TRBD1. The V segment lost 9 bases and the J segment 6 bases; nucleotides outside the gene matches: 2. Germline V CDR1 and CDR2: MNHEY, SVGAGI. The CDR3 runs to 11 residues. CDR3 nucleotides: TGTGCCAGTCGACAGGGCAATGAGCAGTTCTTC. This codes for CASRQGNEQFF.

The chain carries TRBV18 and TRBJ2-7; TRBD1 matches at 10 bases. The CDR3 has 15 residues. The germline V gene encodes CDR1 KGHSH and CDR2 LQKENI. The V segment lost 2 bases and the J segment 3 bases; nucleotides outside the gene matches: 4. In nucleotides, the CDR3 is TGTGCCAGCTCACCAGGGGACAGGGGACTCTACGAGCAGTACTTC. It codes for CASSPGDRGLYEQYF.

V and J are TRBV6-5 and TRBJ2-7; TRBD2 might be the D (6 bases). Germline CDR1 reads MNHEY; CDR2 reads SVGAGI. The CDR3 is 14 amino acids. V lost 0 bases to trimming and J lost 3 bases, with 9 bases between them. In DNA form, the CDR3 reads TGTGCCAGCAGTTACTCGGCGGGGCACTACGAGCAGTACTTC. Its translation: CASSYSAGHYEQYF.

The chain has TRBV9 and TRBJ2-1, with D possibly matching TRBD1 (6 bases). Germline lookup yields CDR1 SGDLS and CDR2 YYNGEE. This CDR3 has 15 amino acids. The ends were cut back, 0 bases at V and 7 bases at J, with 14 bases in the middle. CDR3 loop: CASSVGGRVTNEQFF. DNA of the CDR3: TGTGCCAGCAGCGTAGGGGGGCGCGTTACGAATGAGCAGTTCTTC.

The V and J genes are TRBV28 and TRBJ1-5; 8 bases map to TRBD1. CDR1 is MDHEN and CDR2 is SYDVKM in the germline V gene. The CDR3 is 15 residues long. Trimming took 3 bases from V and 6 from J; bases not matched to a gene: 7. The CDR3 loop reads CASSLGDRQTQPQHF. The CDR3 DNA sequence: TGTGCCAGCAGTTTGGGGGACAGGCAGACTCAGCCCCAGCATTTT.

The chain links TRBV7-2 to TRBJ1-2; 8 bases fit TRBD1. This CDR3 contains 15 residues. Germline V lookup: CDR1 SGHTA, CDR2 FQGNSA. The V segment lost 1 base and the J segment 8 bases; nucleotides outside the gene matches: 9. CDR3 nucleotide sequence: TGTGCCAGCAGCTTAGTAGGCCAGGGGGCGCTGGGCTACACCTTC. Protein sequence: CASSLVGQGALGYTF. Combining the CDR3 with reference TRBV7-2 and TRBJ1-2 gives the whole variable domain GAGVSQSPSNKVTEKGKDVELRCDPISGHTALYWYRQSLGQGLEFLIYFQGNSAPDKSGLPSDRFSAERTGGSVSTLTIQRTQQEDSAVYLCASSLVGQGALGYTFGSGTRLTVV.

This chain connects TRBV5-6 to TRBJ1-4, with D maybe TRBD1 (6 bases). Germline CDR1 and CDR2: SGHDT and YYEEEE. V was pared by 5 bases and J by 3 bases, with 14 bases between. The CDR3 runs 15 residues. The CDR3 loop is CASSYYRAANEKLFF. CDR3 sequence (DNA): TGTGCCAGCAGTTATTACAGGGCGGCTAATGAAAAACTGTTTTTT.

V gene TRBV11-2 combines with J gene TRBJ1-4, with a weak D call TRBD1 (6 bases). The length of the CDR3 is 14 residues. Germline-derived CDR1 and CDR2 are SGHAT and FQNNGV. The V end was cut by 5 bases, the J end by 5 bases, with 12 bases between. For the CDR3, the DNA is TGTGCCAGCAGCCCAACTGGACAGAATGAAAAACTGTTTTTT. Its protein product is CASSPTGQNEKLFF.

The chain recombines TRBV10-3 with TRBJ1-4; D is undetermined. This CDR3 is 12 amino acids long. Germline-derived CDR1 and CDR2 are ENHRY and SYGVKD. V was pared by 2 bases and J by 8 bases, with 6 bases between. CDR3: CAISEAQEKLFF. As DNA, the CDR3 is TGTGCCATCAGTGAGGCACAGGAAAAACTGTTTTTT.

The rearrangement joins TRBV7-3 to TRBJ1-3, with no clear D. CDR3 length: 13 amino acids. V lost 8 bases to trimming and J lost 2 bases, with 10 bases between them. From germline, CDR1 is SGHTA and CDR2 FQGTGA. The DNA for the CDR3 is TGTGCCAGCGCGAGGAACCCTGGAAACACCATATATTTT. It yields the protein CASARNPGNTIYF.

This chain connects TRBV28 to TRBJ2-7; D is uncertain. The CDR3 length is 14 residues. CDR1 is MDHEN, CDR2 SYDVKM, per germline. With 7 bases removed from V and 0 bases from J, the gap between germline ends came to 13 bases. DNA for the CDR3: TGTGCCAGCACTCAGACACGAAACTCCTACGAGCAGTACTTC. It is translated as CASTQTRNSYEQYF.

The chain has TRBV4-2 and TRBJ1-3; D not resolved. In germline, CDR1 is LGHNA, CDR2 YNFKEQ. V gave up 0 bases and J gave up 3 bases, with 12 bases separating them. The CDR3 sequence is 16 residues long. DNA for the CDR3: TGTGCCAGCAGCCAAGAAACTGGGGAGGGTGGAAACACCATATATTTT. As protein: CASSQETGEGGNTIYF.

This clone has only a few counts. The chain joins TRBV5-1 to TRBJ2-5; no clear D gene. The ends were cut back, 1 base at V and 7 bases at J, with 8 bases in the middle. The CDR3 extends over 12 amino acids. CDR1 and CDR2 (germline): SGHRS, YFSETQ. The CDR3 here is CASSLTSTTQYF. In DNA, the CDR3 is TGCGCCAGCAGCTTGACTTCCACGACCCAGTACTTC. Full variable domain (missing parts from reference TRBV5-1 and TRBJ2-5): KAGVTQTPRYLIKTRGQQVTLSCSPISGHRSVSWYQQTPGQGLQFLFEYFSETQRNKGNFPGRFSGRQFSNSRSEMNVSTLELGDSALYLCASSLTSTTQYFGPGTRLLVL.

CDR3: CASSLGPGPRVYEQYF. CDR3 DNA: TGTGCCAGCAGCTTAGGACCAGGCCCGAGAGTTTACGAGCAGTACTTC. The chain uses TRBV7-2 and TRBJ2-7; D call uncertain. Per germline, CDR1 SGHTA and CDR2 FQGNSA. The CDR3 has 16 residues. Trimming cost V 1 base and J 4 bases, with 17 bases left between them.

This chain uses TRBV10-3 with TRBJ1-2, with 12 bases identical to TRBD1. The CDR3 consists of 14 residues. Per the germline V gene, CDR1 is ENHRY and CDR2 is SYGVKD. The trim removed 6 bases at V and 7 bases at J, leaving 6 bases unmatched. CDR3 region: CAISTGTGGFGYTF. The CDR3 bases are TGTGCCATCAGCACCGGGACAGGGGGCTTTGGCTACACCTTC.

CDR3 loop: CASSFSRQETQYF. The CDR3 DNA reads as TGTGCCAGCAGCTTTTCTAGACAAGAGACCCAGTACTTC. J is TRBJ2-5 and V is TRBV7-2; no definite D call. Germline lookup yields CDR1 SGHTA and CDR2 FQGNSA. V was cut by 3 bases and J by 2 bases, with 7 bases left in between. The CDR3 is 13 residues long.

The V gene is TRBV19, the J gene TRBJ2-2; 7 nucleotides align to TRBD2. Germline V gene sequence: CDR1 LNHDA, CDR2 SQIVND (reference sequence). The trim removed 6 bases at V and 2 bases at J, leaving 9 bases unmatched. The CDR3 is 16 residues long. CDR3 loop: CASRGTGGVNTGELFF. DNA of the CDR3: TGTGCCAGTAGGGGGACTGGGGGGGTTAACACCGGGGAGCTGTTTTTT.

The CDR3 DNA reads as TGTGCCAGCAGTGTTTCTCGCGGGAGGCATGAGCAGTTCTTC. It codes for CASSVSRGRHEQFF. This rearrangement joins TRBV25-1 to TRBJ2-1, with 8 bases matching TRBD2. Trimming took 4 bases from V and 8 from J; bases not matched to a gene: 7. CDR3 length: 14 residues. The germline V gene has CDR1 MGHDK and CDR2 SYGVNS.

The chain couples TRBV6-5 to TRBJ2-1; 8 bases are a match to TRBD2. CDR1 and CDR2 from the germline V gene are MNHEY and SVGAGI. J gave up 8 bases and V 0 bases, and 6 bases lay outside the gene matches. The length of the CDR3 is 15 residues. In nucleotides, the CDR3 is TGTGCCAGCAGTTACTCGGGCGGGAGGCGCCATGAGCAGTTCTTC. It translates to CASSYSGGRRHEQFF.

This chain links TRBV6-5 with TRBJ2-7, with D possibly being TRBD2 (5 bases). CDR1 and CDR2 from the germline V gene are MNHEY and SVGAGI. The CDR3 loop spans 14 amino acids. Deletions cut 8 bases from V and 9 bases from J, with 23 bases between. CDR3 protein: CASSPMDSHLWQYF. Written as DNA, the CDR3 is TGTGCCAGCTCTCCGATGGACTCCCACCTTTGGCAGTACTTC.

The chain has TRBV4-2 and TRBJ1-4; D perhaps matches TRBD1 (5 bases). This CDR3 has 16 amino acids. Per germline, CDR1 LGHNA and CDR2 YNFKEQ. V was trimmed by 0 bases and J by 7 bases, leaving 15 bases between them. The CDR3 DNA follows: TGTGCCAGCAGCCAAGATGAGGCAGGGTCTGGTGAAAAACTGTTTTTT. It translates to CASSQDEAGSGEKLFF.

The chain is built from TRBV28 and TRBJ1-1; 9 nucleotides line up with TRBD1. The J segment lost 4 bases and the V segment lost 6 bases, leaving 9 bases of the junction unmatched. CDR1 is MDHEN and CDR2 is SYDVKM in the germline V gene. The CDR3 runs to 15 residues. The CDR3 nucleotides are TGTGCCAGCAGCCCACAGGGGGCGGGTCGCACTGAAGCTTTCTTT. This encodes CASSPQGAGRTEAFF.

This chain uses TRBV14 with TRBJ1-2; D is unclear. V was shortened by 0 bases and J by 1 base, with 3 bases between the two germline ends. This CDR3 region has 13 residues. Looked up from germline, CDR1 is SGHDN and CDR2 is FVKESK. The CDR3 protein is CASSQDRNYGYTF. The CDR3, as DNA: TGTGCCAGCAGCCAAGATCGTAACTATGGCTACACCTTC.